This record looks at one TCR beta chain sequence and its context. Its antigen is not identified. The data derive from a study of PD-1 blockade in classical Hodgkin lymphoma. Every patient experienced relapse after autologous stem cell transplantation, and brentuximab vedotin exposure varied. Complete response, partial response or progressive disease made up the best responses. Method: immunoSEQ multiplex PCR; TCRdb's copy keeps in-frame clones and lacks some. The sample comprises almost 100,000 clones, 92% of which are singletons, and roughly 2.8% rests with the top ten. Germline CDR1 SGHDT, CDR2 YYEEEE. This CDR3 comprises 15 residues. Trimming removed 0 bases from V and 7 bases from J, with 17 bases in between. Findings and caveats of the study: CD4+ TCR diversity, unlike CD8+, rose significantly by C4D1.

The clonotype originates from a human donor with classical Hodgkin lymphoma. The J gene is TRBJ2-7, the V gene TRBV5-6; TRBD2 might be the D (6 bases). The sequences come from peripheral blood mononuclear cells (PBMCs), collected at baseline. The CDR3 DNA reads as TGTGCCAGCAGCTTGGGAGGAGGGCGCGTTAGAGAGCAGTACTTC. Translated, it gives CASSLGGGRVREQYF.